This T cell receptor (beta chain) was recorded in a study of technical replicates of blood from a handful of donors. The V and J ends lost 2 bases and 1 base respectively, with 8 bases between them. The CDR3 has 14 residues. Germline V gene lookup returns CDR1 MGHDK and CDR2 SYGVNS. There are a few counts of this clone. The assay was immunoSEQ multiplex PCR, and TCRdb's table has in-frame clones only and misses some. The sample consists of about 73,000 clones, roughly 93% of them appearing once. This sequence originates from a human donor in good health. Sequenced sample: T cells isolated from PBMCs. This chain joins TRBV25-1 and TRBJ1-1; D may be TRBD1 (5 bases). In DNA, the CDR3 is TGTGCCAGCAGTGAAGGGGGGACGAACACTGAAGCTTTCTTT. Amino acids: CASSEGGTNTEAFF.